These T cell receptor beta chains were read from a single sample in a study of shared clonotypes between healthy human individuals. Produced via immunoSEQ multiplex PCR; TCRdb's table is partial and in-frame only. The data show 1.4 million to 1.5 million clones, approximately 96% seen once. Sequenced material: naive CD4+ T cells sorted from blood. Receptors originate from a man between 25 and 39 years old in good health. Each CDR3 is given with its conserved first and last residue. Fields, in order: CDR3 DNA, CDR3 protein, J gene, D gene, clone size, V gene. D genes are given only for firm matches. Size tells how often a clone was seen (once, few, many) or the class of an expanded clone, and some rows leave it out.

DNA: TGCGCCAGCAGCATGGCCGTCTCCTACGAGCAGTACTTC; CDR3: CASSMAVSYEQYF; J: TRBJ2-7; D: .; size: .; V: TRBV5-1
DNA: TGTGCCACCAGCAGGTCAATAGGGACTTCCAATCAGCCCCAGCATTTT; CDR3: CATSRSIGTSNQPQHF; J: TRBJ1-5; D: .; size: .; V: TRBV15
DNA: TGCGCCAGCAGCCAAGGGCCCAGCGGGACCATCTACGAGCAGTACTTC; CDR3: CASSQGPSGTIYEQYF; J: TRBJ2-7; D: TRBD2; size: once; V: TRBV4-1
DNA: TGTGCCAGCAGCTTAGTGGGACAGGCCACCTACGAGCAGTACTTC; CDR3: CASSLVGQATYEQYF; J: TRBJ2-7; D: TRBD1; size: .; V: TRBV7-6
DNA: TGTGCCAGCAGTGGGGGGGGGATTCAGCCCCAGCATTTT; CDR3: CASSGGGIQPQHF; J: TRBJ1-5; D: .; size: .; V: TRBV28
DNA: TGTGCCAGCAGCCCTGTAACCGGGACAGGGAACACCGGGGAGCTGTTTTTT; CDR3: CASSPVTGTGNTGELFF; J: TRBJ2-2; D: .; size: .; V: TRBV21-1
DNA: TGTGCCAGCAGGGGCTGGGGGGCGCGGTACAATGAGCAGTTCTTC; CDR3: CASRGWGARYNEQFF; J: TRBJ2-1; D: .; size: .; V: TRBV11-1
DNA: TGTGCCAGCAGCTTATTTCAGGGGACCTCCTACAATGAGCAGTTCTTC; CDR3: CASSLFQGTSYNEQFF; J: TRBJ2-1; D: .; size: .; V: TRBV7-2
DNA: TGTGCCAGCAGCCGTCCCCCCGGTGAGCAGTTCTTC; CDR3: CASSRPPGEQFF; J: TRBJ2-1; D: .; size: once; V: TRBV5-4
DNA: TGTGCCAGCAGCTTTGTGCTAGCGGGAGGAGAGACCCAGTACTTC; CDR3: CASSFVLAGGETQYF; J: TRBJ2-5; D: TRBD2; size: .; V: TRBV11-2
DNA: TGTGCCAGTAACAGGGCAGGGACTAGCGGATACGAGCAGTACTTC; CDR3: CASNRAGTSGYEQYF; J: TRBJ2-7; D: TRBD2; size: .; V: TRBV19
DNA: TGTGCCAGCAGTGATGGAAAGGAGGAGCAGTACTTC; CDR3: CASSDGKEEQYF; J: TRBJ2-7; D: .; size: .; V: TRBV25-1
DNA: TGTGCCAGCAGCCCAAAAAGAAATGAGCAGTTCTTC; CDR3: CASSPKRNEQFF; J: TRBJ2-1; D: .; size: .; V: TRBV13
DNA: TGTGCCAGCAGCCTGTCGGGGTTTGGGTCCTACGAGCAGTACTTC; CDR3: CASSLSGFGSYEQYF; J: TRBJ2-7; D: .; size: .; V: TRBV28
DNA: TGTGCCACCAATGGAGGGGCTAAGGGGAACACTGAAGCTTTCTTT; CDR3: CATNGGAKGNTEAFF; J: TRBJ1-1; D: .; size: .; V: TRBV28
DNA: TGCGCCAGCAGCGTGACCGGAGGGGGGGAAAAACTGTTTTTT; CDR3: CASSVTGGGEKLFF; J: TRBJ1-4; D: .; size: .; V: TRBV5-1